These 15 T cell receptor beta chains originate from one sample sequenced in a study of blood T cells in healthy people across ages. Primed by a sample-barcoded 5' primer and a J-beta primer mix, a second PCR proceeded for about 6 to 12 cycles. Using its own MiXCR run on the 5' RACE reads, TCRdb lists one record per CDR3 protein. The sample lists about 1.4 million distinct CDR3 sequences; approximately 59% were seen once. The sample was blood. The receptors come from a man between 18 and 29 years old in good health.

This sequence joins TRBV11-2 and TRBJ2-7; D may match TRBD1 or TRBD2 (5 bases each). Per the germline V gene, CDR1 is SGHAT and CDR2 is FQNNGV. This CDR3 comprises 11 residues. With 5 bases removed from V and 10 bases from J, the gap between germline ends came to 12 bases. The CDR3 DNA is TGTGCCAGCAGCCCCGCTGGGGACCAGTACTTC. Translation gives CASSPAGDQYF.

In this sample, this clonotype turned up once. The chain links TRBV2 to TRBJ2-1, with D perhaps TRBD1 or TRBD2 (7 bases each). V was pared by 1 base and J by 9 bases, with 19 bases between. The V gene's germline CDR1 is SNHLY and CDR2 FYNNEI. CDR3 size: 16 residues. DNA of the CDR3: TGTGCCAGCAGTGAAGGCTTGGCAGGGGGGGGGTTTGAGCAGTTCTTC. This gives the protein CASSEGLAGGGFEQFF.

This clonotype is a singleton in its sample. This chain links TRBV5-1 with TRBJ1-1; 11 positions agree with TRBD1. This CDR3 has 15 residues. V was clipped by 4 bases and J by 4 bases; unmatched bases: 6. Germline V CDR1 and CDR2: SGHRS, YFSETQ. CDR3 amino acids: CASSREGQGGTEAFF. Here the CDR3 DNA reads TGCGCCAGCAGCCGCGAGGGACAGGGGGGCACTGAAGCTTTCTTT.

V gene TRBV5-1 combines with J gene TRBJ1-2; the match to TRBD1 covers 10 bases. Trimming cost V 0 bases and J 6 bases; bases outside gene matches: 14. The CDR3 is 18 residues long. Germline assignment: CDR1 SGHRS and CDR2 YFSETQ. CDR3 residues: CASSLDGTGDDTKDGYTF. The DNA for the CDR3 is TGCGCCAGCAGCTTGGACGGGACAGGGGACGATACTAAGGATGGCTACACCTTC.

The rearrangement joins TRBV20-1 to TRBJ2-1, with 10 bases aligning to TRBD2. V was clipped by 4 bases and J by 4 bases; unmatched bases: 7. The CDR3 loop spans 15 amino acids. The V gene's germline CDR1 is DFQATT and CDR2 SNEGSKA (reference sequence). The CDR3 loop reads CSATLAGGPYNEQFF. CDR3 DNA sequence: TGCAGTGCTACCTTAGCGGGAGGCCCATACAATGAGCAGTTCTTC.

This clonotype showed up just a few times. V and J are TRBV11-2 and TRBJ2-7, with a tentative D call TRBD1 (6 bases). Germline V gives CDR1 SGHAT, CDR2 FQNNGV. The V and J ends lost 4 bases and 11 bases respectively, with 12 bases between them. The CDR3 consists of 11 residues. The CDR3 DNA reads as TGTGCCAGCAGCTGTGGGGACAAGGAGTACTTC. Translating it yields CASSCGDKEYF.

This clonotype was detected a few times. The rearrangement uses TRBV29-1 and TRBJ2-1; D is unclear. This CDR3 has 14 residues. In germline, CDR1 is SQVTM, CDR2 ANQGSEA. V lost 5 bases to trimming and J lost 2 bases, with 13 bases between them. As DNA, the CDR3 is TGCAGCGTTCGTGGCAGTTCCACCTACAATGAGCAGTTCTTC. It codes for CSVRGSSTYNEQFF.

J is TRBJ2-1 and V is TRBV5-1; 7 positions match TRBD2. The CDR3 sequence is 16 residues long. V was clipped by 1 base and J by 4 bases; unmatched bases: 8. Germline values: CDR1 SGHRS, CDR2 YFSETQ. The chain's CDR3 is CASSLSGVGRYNEQFF. The CDR3 DNA reads as TGCGCCAGCAGCTTGTCCGGAGTCGGGAGGTACAATGAGCAGTTCTTC.

This rearrangement joins TRBV20-1 to TRBJ2-1, with 11 bases that match TRBD2. CDR1 and CDR2 from the germline V gene are DFQATT and SNEGSKA (reference sequence). The CDR3 is made up of 14 amino acids. With V trimmed by 5 bases and J by 10 bases, 10 bases remained unmatched. CDR3: CSARGLAVPSEQFF. CDR3 nucleotide sequence: TGCAGTGCTCGGGGACTAGCGGTTCCCAGCGAGCAGTTCTTC.

The rearrangement joins TRBV20-1 to TRBJ2-3; D may be TRBD2 (7 bases). V lost 7 bases, J lost 6 bases, and 23 bases lay in between. Germline V gene data show CDR1 as DFQATT and CDR2 as SNEGSKA (reference sequence). CDR3 length: 15 amino acids. The CDR3 here is CSGIRGAFIRDTQYF. The CDR3 DNA reads TGCAGTGGTATCCGGGGGGCCTTTATCAGGGATACGCAGTATTTT.

The rearrangement joins TRBV20-1 to TRBJ2-5; TRBD2 agrees at 12 bases. J lost 2 bases, V lost 6 bases, and 4 bases had no gene match. Looked up from germline, CDR1 is DFQATT and CDR2 is SNEGSKA (reference sequence). The CDR3 has 14 amino acids. The CDR3 coding sequence is TGCAGTGCCATCCTAGCGGGGGGGCAAGAGACCCAGTACTTC. Translation gives CSAILAGGQETQYF.

This chain's CDR3 is CSAPGHLEQTQYF. As DNA, the CDR3 is TGCAGTGCTCCGGGACACCTAGAACAGACCCAGTACTTC. The chain uses TRBV20-1 and TRBJ2-5; D perhaps matches TRBD1 (6 bases). The CDR3 contains 13 residues. With 5 bases removed from V and 6 bases from J, the gap between germline ends came to 16 bases. Germline CDR1 DFQATT, CDR2 SNEGSKA (reference sequence).

V gene TRBV2 combines with J gene TRBJ2-2; D gene uncertain. Trimming cost V 1 base and J 0 bases, with 6 bases left between them. This CDR3 is built from 15 residues. Germline-derived CDR1 and CDR2 are SNHLY and FYNNEI. DNA of the CDR3: TGTGCCAGCAGTGAAGTTTTTCCGAACACCGGGGAGCTGTTTTTT. Residues: CASSEVFPNTGELFF.

The chain carries TRBV4-3 and TRBJ1-4, with D possibly being TRBD1 (6 bases). From germline, CDR1 is LGHNA and CDR2 YSLEER. The CDR3 spans 13 residues. Trimming shortened V by 5 bases and J by 7 bases, and 11 bases separated the two germline ends. CDR3 sequence (DNA): TGCGCCAGCAGCATCAGGACAGTTGAAAAACTGTTTTTT. Protein product: CASSIRTVEKLFF.

This clonotype was recorded a few times. This chain uses TRBV4-1 with TRBJ2-7, with D tentatively TRBD2 (5 bases). The CDR3 runs 15 residues. Trimming left V 1 base short and J 0 bases short, with 10 bases between. CDR1 and CDR2 from the germline V gene are MGHRA and YSYEKL. The CDR3 protein is CASSQVSGISYEQYF. The CDR3 coding sequence is TGCGCCAGCAGCCAAGTCTCGGGAATCTCCTACGAGCAGTACTTC.